The 28 T cell receptor beta chains below were found in one sample sequenced in a study of T cell clones after liver transplantation. Assay: immunoSEQ multiplex PCR; the TCRdb copy retains only in-frame clones and omits some. The sample comprises around 77,000 clones, 80% of which are singletons, and 0.79% rests with the top ten. This specimen was CD4+ T cells from blood, taken 12 months after liver transplant. These receptors were taken from a human patient who received a liver transplant. The T cells may come from the graft donor.

This clone occurred a few times. This rearrangement joins TRBV19 to TRBJ2-2; 11 bases are shared with TRBD1. This CDR3 is 15 amino acids long. Germline CDR1 reads LNHDA; CDR2 reads SQIVND (reference sequence). Germline trimming cut 8 bases from V and 5 bases from J; bases unmatched to any gene: 7. DNA of the CDR3: TGTGCCAGTGTCTCGGACAGGGGGCTAACCGGGGAGCTGTTTTTT. This codes for CASVSDRGLTGELFF.

This clone appeared a few times. The V call is TRBV2, the J call TRBJ1-1, with D possibly TRBD1 on 5 matching bases. Trimming pared 3 bases from V and 1 base from J, leaving 6 bases between. CDR1 is SNHLY, CDR2 FYNNEI, per germline. The length of the CDR3 is 13 residues. CDR3 residues: CASSEGPNTEAFF. In DNA, the CDR3 is TGTGCCAGCAGTGAGGGGCCGAACACTGAAGCTTTCTTT.

CDR3 sequence (DNA): TGTGCCAGCAGCTTGGAGGGGTTCCGCACAGATACGCAGTATTTT. Translation gives CASSLEGFRTDTQYF. The rearrangement uses TRBV5-4 and TRBJ2-3; D might be TRBD1 (5 bases). V lost 0 bases to trimming and J lost 1 base, with 9 bases between them. Germline V gene data show CDR1 as SGHNT and CDR2 as YYREEE (reference sequence). This CDR3 spans 15 amino acids.

The chain is built from TRBV6-1 and TRBJ2-3; TRBD2 agrees at 7 bases. This CDR3 is 16 amino acids long. Germline CDR1 is MNHNS and CDR2 is SASEGT. J was trimmed by 0 bases and V by 1 base; bases with no gene match: 4. The CDR3 loop is CASSEGREYSTDTQYF. CDR3 nucleotides: TGTGCCAGCAGTGAAGGGCGGGAGTATAGCACAGATACGCAGTATTTT.

The CDR3 DNA reads as TGCGCCAGCAGCGCTGGACAGAACAATGAGCAGTTCTTC. As protein: CASSAGQNNEQFF. V gene TRBV5-1 combines with J gene TRBJ2-1, with D possibly being TRBD1 (6 bases). CDR3 length: 13 residues. V dropped 4 bases and J dropped 5 bases, with 10 bases sitting between them. Germline loops: CDR1 SGHRS, CDR2 YFSETQ.

This chain's CDR3 is CASSLSLAGVGGKNEQFF. The CDR3 nucleotides are TGTGCCAGCAGCTTATCTCTAGCGGGAGTAGGAGGTAAGAATGAGCAGTTCTTC. The gene calls are TRBV7-2 and TRBJ2-1, with 10 nucleotides matching TRBD2. The J segment lost 7 bases and the V segment lost 2 bases, leaving 14 bases of the junction unmatched. CDR1 and CDR2 (germline): SGHTA, FQGNSA. CDR3 length: 18 amino acids.

The chain carries TRBV5-1 and TRBJ1-4; D is ambiguous. This CDR3 comprises 16 residues. V dropped 4 bases and J dropped 0 bases, with 13 bases sitting between them. Germline values: CDR1 SGHRS, CDR2 YFSETQ. The CDR3 region is CASSPDALATNEKLFF. CDR3 in DNA: TGCGCCAGCAGCCCGGACGCTCTTGCAACTAATGAAAAACTGTTTTTT.

This chain connects TRBV19 to TRBJ2-2; D uncertain. V was trimmed by 8 bases and J by 2 bases, leaving 9 bases between them. This CDR3 comprises 13 residues. The germline gives CDR1 LNHDA, CDR2 SQIVND (reference sequence). The chain's CDR3 is CASSNPNTGELFF. The CDR3 region has the DNA TGTGCCAGTTCAAACCCTAACACCGGGGAGCTGTTTTTT. The whole variable domain, filled in from reference TRBV19 and TRBJ2-2, reads DGGITQSPKYLFRKEGQNVTLSCEQNLNHDAMYWYRQDPGQGLRLIYYSQIVNDFQKGDIAEGYSVSREKKESFPLTVTSAQKNPTAFYLCASSNPNTGELFFGEGSRLTVL.

The J gene is TRBJ1-1, the V gene TRBV2, with 7 bases aligning to TRBD1. The CDR3 is 14 residues long. After removal of 7 bases from V and 1 base from J, the junction contained 6 bases not matched to a gene. Germline V gene sequence: CDR1 SNHLY, CDR2 FYNNEI. The CDR3 is CASKGATENTEAFF. CDR3 bases: TGTGCCAGCAAGGGGGCTACCGAGAACACTGAAGCTTTCTTT. The full variable domain, rest sourced from reference TRBV2 and TRBJ1-1, is EPEVTQTPSHQVTQMGQEVILRCVPISNHLYFYWYRQILGQKVEFLVSFYNNEISEKSEIFDDQFSVERPDGSNFTLKIRSTKLEDSAMYFCASKGATENTEAFFGQGTRLTVV.

The gene calls are TRBV12-5 and TRBJ2-7, with a weak D call TRBD1 (7 bases). The CDR3 is 16 amino acids. Germline assignment: CDR1 LGHNT and CDR2 FRNRAP. The V and J ends lost 2 bases and 11 bases respectively, with 25 bases between them. The CDR3: CASGLHGTVISEREYF. In nucleotides, the CDR3 is TGTGCTAGTGGTTTGCATGGGACAGTAATCTCGGAGCGGGAGTACTTC. Using reference TRBV12-5 and TRBJ2-7 for the parts outside the CDR3, the full variable domain is DARVTQTPRHKVTEMGQEVTMRCQPILGHNTVFWYRQTMMQGLELLAYFRNRAPLDDSGMPKDRFSAEMPDATLATLKIQPSEPRDSAVYFCASGLHGTVISEREYFGPGTRLTVT.

The chain has TRBV2 and TRBJ1-2; D is unclear. This CDR3 has 13 amino acids. Between the trimmed V and J ends, which lost 6 bases and 4 bases, there was a span of 12 bases. Per germline, CDR1 SNHLY and CDR2 FYNNEI. The CDR3 DNA follows: TGTGCCAGCAGCGTGCCGTCCCTCTATGGCTACACCTTC. Residues: CASSVPSLYGYTF.

The J gene is TRBJ2-5, the V gene TRBV27; D unclear. Germline V gene data show CDR1 as MNHEY and CDR2 as SMNVEV (reference sequence). This CDR3 spans 16 amino acids. Trimming left V 4 bases short and J 8 bases short, with 23 bases between. This chain's CDR3 is CASSYLPDLSRATQYF. CDR3 DNA sequence: TGTGCCAGCAGTTACCTCCCCGACCTGTCCCGGGCCACCCAGTACTTC.

This chain connects TRBV7-6 to TRBJ2-4, with D perhaps matching TRBD1 or TRBD2 (5 bases each). Trimming stripped 5 bases from V and 1 base from J, with 21 bases between. Germline CDR1 reads SGHVS; CDR2 reads FNYEAQ. The CDR3 is made up of 18 amino acids. Written as DNA, the CDR3 is TGTGCCAGCAGCATCGCCCCGGTCGGGGCCGGGGCCAAAAACATTCAGTACTTC. It encodes CASSIAPVGAGAKNIQYF.

The chain has TRBV5-1 and TRBJ2-5; 7 positions agree with TRBD1. CDR1 is SGHRS, CDR2 YFSETQ, per germline. V dropped 0 bases and J dropped 3; count of bases not matched to a gene: 2. The CDR3 is 14 amino acids. The CDR3 spells CASSLGTGEETQYF. The CDR3 DNA reads TGCGCCAGCAGCTTGGGCACAGGGGAAGAGACCCAGTACTTC.

This clone was observed a few times. This sequence joins TRBV7-2 and TRBJ1-5; TRBD1 is a possible D gene (6 bases). This CDR3 is built from 15 residues. Germline CDR1 and CDR2: SGHTA and FQGNSA. V shed 4 bases and J shed 3 bases, with 13 bases lying between them. CDR3 coding DNA: TGTGCCAGCAGCTCCTTGACAGGTTTCAATCAGCCCCAGCATTTT. Amino acid sequence: CASSSLTGFNQPQHF.

A single count supports this clone. CDR3 DNA: TGTGCCAGCAGTGAATTGAACAGAGTAACTGAAGCTTTCTTT. The encoded protein is CASSELNRVTEAFF. The chain has TRBV2 and TRBJ1-1; D remains ambiguous. The V end was cut by 2 bases, the J end by 5 bases, with 12 bases between. This CDR3 spans 14 amino acids. Germline V gene lookup returns CDR1 SNHLY and CDR2 FYNNEI.

The chain recombines TRBV7-9 with TRBJ2-7; 7 bases map to TRBD2. V dropped 6 bases and J dropped 4; count of bases not matched to a gene: 12. The CDR3 is made up of 15 amino acids. Germline V gene data show CDR1 as SEHNR and CDR2 as FQNEAQ (reference sequence). The CDR3 sequence is CASRPRVIAGYEQYF. In DNA, the CDR3 is TGTGCCAGCAGACCCCGGGTAATAGCGGGTTACGAGCAGTACTTC.

The table lists this clone with a few counts. The chain uses TRBV6-6 and TRBJ1-2; 10 nucleotides line up with TRBD1. Trimming took 2 bases from V and 8 from J; bases not matched to a gene: 5. The CDR3 runs to 14 residues. Germline V gene data show CDR1 as MNHNY and CDR2 as SVGAGI (reference sequence). Written as DNA, the CDR3 is TGTGCCAGCAGTTACCCTGGGACAGGGGAAGGCTACACCTTC. It yields the protein CASSYPGTGEGYTF.

The V call is TRBV11-2, the J call TRBJ1-5, with D unresolved. The germline gives CDR1 SGHAT, CDR2 FQNNGV. The CDR3 spans 15 residues. Trimming shortened V by 2 bases and J by 4 bases, and 12 bases separated the two germline ends. CDR3 protein: CASSLSQLGNQPQHF. The CDR3 nucleotides are TGTGCCAGCAGCTTAAGTCAGCTTGGTAATCAGCCCCAGCATTTT.

This clone was picked up a small number of times. V gene TRBV28 combines with J gene TRBJ2-6; no definite D call. Per the germline V gene, CDR1 is MDHEN and CDR2 is SYDVKM. There are 15 residues in the CDR3. V was trimmed by 2 bases and J by 0 bases, leaving 5 bases between them. The CDR3 is CASSLHGSGANVLTF. DNA of the CDR3: TGTGCCAGCAGTTTACACGGCTCTGGGGCCAACGTCCTGACTTTC.

This rearrangement joins TRBV9 to TRBJ2-1; D might be TRBD2 (5 bases). The CDR3 runs to 13 residues. Trimming cost V 0 bases and J 12 bases, with 13 bases left between them. Germline V gives CDR1 SGDLS, CDR2 YYNGEE. The CDR3 DNA follows: TGTGCCAGCAGCGTAGAGGTGGAGGCGTGGCAGTTCTTC. Translation: CASSVEVEAWQFF.

The chain uses TRBV2 and TRBJ2-3; 12 bases agree with TRBD2. CDR3 length: 16 residues. V shed 2 bases and J 6 bases; nucleotides not matched to a gene: 6. Germline V CDR1 and CDR2: SNHLY, FYNNEI. The CDR3 sequence: CASSERRLAGGDTQYF. CDR3 in DNA: TGTGCCAGCAGTGAACGGCGGCTAGCGGGAGGGGATACGCAGTATTTT. The full variable domain, its missing parts supplied by reference TRBV2 and TRBJ2-3, is EPEVTQTPSHQVTQMGQEVILRCVPISNHLYFYWYRQILGQKVEFLVSFYNNEISEKSEIFDDQFSVERPDGSNFTLKIRSTKLEDSAMYFCASSERRLAGGDTQYFGPGTRLTVL.

The gene calls are TRBV9 and TRBJ2-1, with TRBD2 as a possible D gene (5 bases). Trimming pared 0 bases from V and 8 bases from J, leaving 12 bases between. This CDR3 region has 14 residues. The germline gives CDR1 SGDLS, CDR2 YYNGEE. The CDR3 sequence is CASSVALGRDEQFF. The CDR3 DNA reads TGTGCCAGCAGCGTAGCTTTAGGGCGGGATGAGCAGTTCTTC.

The chain carries TRBV5-1 and TRBJ1-2; TRBD1 matches at 7 bases. This CDR3 region has 14 residues. Germline CDR1 SGHRS, CDR2 YFSETQ. Trimming took 5 bases from V and 4 from J; bases not matched to a gene: 8. The CDR3 DNA is TGCGCCAGCAGGTACGACAGGGTCGGCTATGGCTACACCTTC. It yields the protein CASRYDRVGYGYTF.

In its sample, this clone was seen once. The chain joins TRBV10-3 to TRBJ1-2; 8 bases line up with TRBD1. The germline V gene has CDR1 ENHRY and CDR2 SYGVKD. Trimming took 6 bases from V and 2 from J; bases not matched to a gene: 2. The CDR3 contains 13 residues. The CDR3 is CAISRGLNYGYTF. The CDR3 bases are TGTGCCATCAGCAGGGGGCTCAACTATGGCTACACCTTC.

The count of this clone is one. The rearrangement joins TRBV28 to TRBJ1-5, with TRBD1 identical over 7 bases. The length of the CDR3 is 15 residues. Germline CDR1 MDHEN, CDR2 SYDVKM. V shed 8 bases and J 4 bases; nucleotides not matched to a gene: 11. CDR3 in amino acids: CASRVGGGSNQPQHF. For the CDR3, the DNA is TGTGCCAGCCGAGTAGGGGGCGGATCTAATCAGCCCCAGCATTTT.

The V call is TRBV9, the J call TRBJ2-2; 7 nucleotides agree with TRBD2. Trimming at V came to 3 bases and at J to 11 bases, leaving 19 bases not matched to a gene. The germline CDR1 and CDR2 sequences are SGDLS and YYNGEE. This CDR3 contains 17 residues. CDR3 sequence (DNA): TGTGCCAGCAGCGGCCCGCAGCGGGGAGGGGCGAACACCGAGCTGTTTTTT. Residues: CASSGPQRGGANTELFF.

The V and J genes are TRBV29-1 and TRBJ1-1; the match to TRBD1 covers 9 bases. CDR1 is SQVTM, CDR2 ANQGSEA, per germline. V shed 7 bases, J shed 2 bases, and the junction held 8 bases outside the gene matches. The CDR3 covers 14 residues. CDR3 coding DNA: TGCAGCGCTGCCATGACAGGGGGAAACACTGAAGCTTTCTTT. Amino acid sequence: CSAAMTGGNTEAFF.